Below, 9 T cell receptor beta chains from the same sample are listed, as sequenced in a study of blood T cell repertoires in COVID-19. The data were produced by immunoSEQ multiplex PCR, yet TCRdb's version contains in-frame clones alone and is incomplete. The profile covers hundreds of thousands of clones, with around 87% appearing a single time and more than 0.95% taken by the ten largest. What was sequenced was PBMCs or T cells enriched from blood (not recorded which). Source of these receptors: a man aged 25-45 years who had recovered from COVID-19.

About this clone itself: Other DNA variants within this sample encode the same CDR3. The chain joins TRBV12-3 or TRBV12-4 to TRBJ2-7, with D possibly being TRBD2 (5 bases). Trimming left V 6 bases short and J 4 bases short, with 10 bases between. The length of the CDR3 is 12 residues. This CDR3 is CASSPGSYEQYF. In nucleotides, the CDR3 is TGTGCCAGCAGCCCGGGGAGTTACGAGCAGTACTTC.

The chain carries TRBV2 and TRBJ2-3, with 9 bases fitting TRBD1. Trimming took 5 bases from V and 5 from J; bases not matched to a gene: 8. Looked up from germline, CDR1 is SNHLY and CDR2 is FYNNEI. The CDR3 extends over 15 amino acids. CDR3 sequence: CASSKKTGGIDTQYF. Here the CDR3 DNA reads TGTGCCAGCAGTAAGAAGACAGGGGGAATAGATACGCAGTATTTT.

The chain couples TRBV28 to TRBJ1-2, with 9 nucleotides matching TRBD1. Per the germline V gene, CDR1 is MDHEN and CDR2 is SYDVKM. Germline trimming cut 7 bases from V and 1 base from J; bases unmatched to any gene: 7. The CDR3 has 15 amino acids. CDR3 sequence: CASTSRTGVNYGYTF. The CDR3 nucleotides are TGTGCCAGCACCTCAAGGACAGGGGTTAACTATGGCTACACCTTC.

V gene TRBV4-1 combines with J gene TRBJ2-7, with TRBD1 identical over 8 bases. Looked up from germline, CDR1 is MGHRA and CDR2 is YSYEKL. The CDR3 has 11 residues. Trimming took 1 base from V and 11 from J; bases not matched to a gene: 1. DNA of the CDR3: TGCGCCAGCAGCCAAGGGACAGGGAAGTACTTC. Translating it yields CASSQGTGKYF.

The V gene is TRBV12-3 or TRBV12-4, the J gene TRBJ1-1; D is undetermined. Trimming cost V 1 base and J 0 bases, with 3 bases left between them. The CDR3 is 13 residues long. The CDR3 reads CASSLGVNTEAFF. As DNA, the CDR3 is TGTGCCAGCAGTTTAGGAGTGAACACTGAAGCTTTCTTT.

The rearrangement uses TRBV5-1 and TRBJ2-5; the D gene is possibly TRBD2 (5 bases). The V gene's germline CDR1 is SGHRS and CDR2 YFSETQ. There are 16 residues in the CDR3. Trimming took 0 bases from V and 0 from J, leaving 12 bases between them. The CDR3 sequence: CASSLAPGINQETQYF. The CDR3 nucleotides are TGCGCCAGCAGCTTGGCCCCGGGGATTAACCAAGAGACCCAGTACTTC.

The rearrangement uses TRBV24-1 and TRBJ2-1; 11 nucleotides match TRBD2. The germline V gene has CDR1 KGHDR and CDR2 SFDVKD. The CDR3 runs 17 residues. The V and J ends lost 6 bases and 0 bases, in that order; junction bases with no gene match: 6. The CDR3 DNA follows: TGTGCCACCAGTCTAGCGGGGGGAGTAGGCTCCTACAATGAGCAGTTCTTC. This codes for CATSLAGGVGSYNEQFF.

This clone has a count of ten or more. This sequence joins TRBV6-2 or TRBV6-3 and TRBJ2-7; D is possibly TRBD1 (5 bases). The V and J ends lost 2 bases and 7 bases respectively, with 12 bases between them. The V gene's germline CDR1 is MNHEY and CDR2 SVGEGT. This CDR3 is built from 13 residues. The CDR3 nucleotides are TGTGCCAGCAGTTACAAGCAGGGTGGTGAGCAGTACTTC. Its translation: CASSYKQGGEQYF.

The chain uses TRBV9 and TRBJ1-2, with TRBD1 matching over 10 bases. This CDR3 comprises 15 residues. Germline CDR1 is SGDLS and CDR2 is YYNGEE. Germline trimming cut 2 bases from V and 4 bases from J; bases unmatched to any gene: 5. In DNA form, the CDR3 reads TGTGCCAGCAGCGTGGGGACAGGGGAGGGCTATGGCTACACCTTC. Translation: CASSVGTGEGYGYTF.